What follows describes a single TCR beta chain. Its antigen specificity is not known. It has no much larger one-base neighbor in the sample; base qualities were not kept. The sample is drawn from a study of blood T cell repertoires in COVID-19 (dated by TCRdb to the early 2020s). Background on the whole study: The collaborator samples originated in the United States, Italy and Spain and spanned the acute and convalescent phases of COVID-19. The prospective study material was composed of cDNA or gDNA derived from T cells, B-cell-depleted T cells, or PBMCs. Subjects who had been exposed to COVID-19, were actively infected with it, or had recovered from it provided the deeply sampled blood TCRbeta repertoires that made up the dataset. A freely available public database, intended as a resource for researchers studying the immune response to SARS-CoV-2, is where the repertoires were released. Samples came from the ongoing ImmuneRACE study (first 160 participants) plus 1,254 subjects from 6 global collaborators. Nearly every sample came with metadata listing a de-identified subject ID, COVID-19 status, age in years and sex. Where available, HLA class I and class II types were obtained from metadata supplied by the sample provider rather than from assay-based typing. Study-wide conclusions, independent of this receptor: How much clinical and demographic metadata was included differed by source and by participant, and the metadata was provided uncurated.

The collaborating institutions used their own protocols to collect whole blood in K2EDTA tubes. For TCRbeta analysis, collaborator samples were shipped as frozen whole blood, as isolated PBMCs, or as DNA extracted from either sample type. The immunoSEQ Assay, a bias-controlled multiplex PCR, was used to amplify TCRbeta CDR3 regions from genomic DNA. Per the source publication's procedure: Within the assay, amplification of reference gene primers was used to estimate how many nucleated cells each sample contained. To quantify the absolute abundance of each unique TCRbeta CDR3 rearrangement, sequence reads were collapsed and filtered. For each sample, productive Simpson clonality was calculated as the square root of Simpson's diversity index over productive rearrangements. TCRdb's version of the immuneACCESS table is confined to in-frame rearrangements and falls short of the full clone set. An unresolved V gene accounts for under half of the shortfall where checked; the remainder is of unknown origin. For V, J and clone size, that table is used; D and trimming come from the DNA. The sample contains approximately 30,000 clones, roughly 76% of them found a single time. Approximately 41% of the sample goes to the ten largest clones.

The CDR3 runs 18 residues from the cysteine to the phenylalanine. The retained sequence is limited to the CDR3, 54 bases, with the frame set at the first base. Source material: peripheral blood. The rearranged chain carries TRBV21-1 and TRBJ2-7; the table's D call of TRBD2 was not tested on the DNA. TRBV21-1 is tagged as a pseudogene. The sequence came from an older man with acute or convalescent COVID-19. The CDR3 in this case is CASSTREWRRAPSYEQYF. In nucleotide form, the sequence is TGTGCCAGCAGCACAAGAGAATGGAGGAGGGCTCCTTCCTACGAGCAGTACTTC.